The 7 T cell receptor beta chains listed next were all sequenced from one sample in a study of cytomegalovirus exposure and HLA in healthy donors. The study ran its PCR with 60 Vbeta and 13 Jbeta primers. Only in-frame clones appear in the TCRdb table, and some are missing; sequencing was by immunoSEQ multiplex PCR. The sample holds about 140,000 clones, 60% to 80% seen once. The sample was PBMCs. The receptors derive from a male donor in good health and CMV-seronegative.

The rearrangement joins TRBV6-5 to TRBJ1-2; TRBD1 aligns across 7 bases. The J segment lost 5 bases and the V segment lost 0 bases, leaving 6 bases of the junction unmatched. The CDR3 sequence is 15 residues long. Germline assignment: CDR1 MNHEY and CDR2 SVGAGI. The CDR3 nucleotides are TGTGCCAGCAGTTACTCGGCAGGGGGTGGGTATGGCTACACCTTC. Protein product: CASSYSAGGGYGYTF.

The rearrangement joins TRBV11-2 to TRBJ1-2, with a possible D match to TRBD1 (5 bases). Germline CDR1 reads SGHAT; CDR2 reads FQNNGV. The CDR3 covers 15 residues. The V and J ends lost 6 bases and 0 bases respectively, with 14 bases between them. CDR3: CASSGRGVTNYGYTF. CDR3 nucleotides: TGTGCCAGCAGTGGAAGGGGCGTCACTAACTATGGCTACACCTTC.

This sequence joins TRBV6-1 and TRBJ2-7; D is uncertain. Deletions cut 3 bases from V and 0 bases from J, with 6 bases between. This CDR3 is 13 amino acids long. CDR1 is MNHNS, CDR2 SASEGT, per germline. DNA of the CDR3: TGTGCCAGCAGTGATAGCCCCTCCTACGAGCAGTACTTC. It codes for CASSDSPSYEQYF.

This clone was detected only a few times. This chain uses TRBV6-5 with TRBJ2-1; the match to TRBD2 covers 8 bases. The CDR3 has 16 amino acids. Germline loops: CDR1 MNHEY, CDR2 SVGAGI. With 2 bases clipped from V and 3 bases from J, the junction kept 6 bases outside the gene matches. The CDR3 DNA is TGTGCCAGCAGTTACCTGCCTAGCGGGCGCTACAATGAGCAGTTCTTC. Translated, it gives CASSYLPSGRYNEQFF.

This chain uses TRBV2 with TRBJ1-5; 8 nucleotides agree with TRBD1. CDR1 and CDR2 (germline): SNHLY, FYNNEI. Losses at the gene ends were 5 bases for V and 1 base for J; bases not matched to a gene: 7. This CDR3 has 16 amino acids. CDR3 amino acids: CASSPSTGVSNQPQHF. The CDR3 nucleotides are TGTGCCAGCAGTCCCTCGACAGGGGTGAGCAATCAGCCCCAGCATTTT.

The chain carries TRBV6-1 and TRBJ2-5; 9 nucleotides line up with TRBD2. Germline CDR1 MNHNS, CDR2 SASEGT. The CDR3 is 16 residues long. Germline trimming cut 2 bases from V and 5 bases from J; bases unmatched to any gene: 9. The CDR3 sequence is CASSEYTGGGAETQYF. As DNA, the CDR3 is TGTGCCAGCAGTGAATATACCGGCGGGGGGGCGGAGACCCAGTACTTC.

In its sample, this clone was seen once. The chain uses TRBV9 and TRBJ1-1; D may be TRBD1 (5 bases). The CDR3 contains 12 residues. Germline V CDR1 and CDR2: SGDLS, YYNGEE. Trimming cost V 3 bases and J 6 bases, with 9 bases left between them. The CDR3 region has the DNA TGTGCCAGCAGCGCCGACAGTCCTGAAGCTTTCTTT. It translates to CASSADSPEAFF.